These 7 T cell receptor beta chains share one sample of origin, sequenced in a study of human T cells and chemical hapten exposure. The time point is: patch test 2, 6 weeks after DPC sensitization. Specified treatment: therapeutic diphenylcyclopropenone sensitization with weekly scalp DPC. TCRdb called the RACE reads again in MiXCR, with one record for every CDR3 protein. The sample has over 130,000 distinct CDR3 sequences; roughly 10% are singletons. Sequenced material: whole blood, taken in connection with sensitization to the hapten diphenylcyclopropenone (DPC). Every receptor here comes from a woman in her fifties or sixties with alopecia areata. Some clones in this sample may be carry-over from other donors' samples.

CDR3 bases: TGTGCCAGCAGAACCGGGACAGTCAATCAGCCCCAGCATTTT. This gives the protein CASRTGTVNQPQHF. The V gene is TRBV6-2 or TRBV6-3, the J gene TRBJ1-5, with 7 bases that match TRBD1. The CDR3 runs 14 residues. Looked up from germline, CDR1 is MNHEY and CDR2 is SVGEGT. V shed 6 bases and J 3 bases; nucleotides not matched to a gene: 5.

The J gene is TRBJ1-3, the V gene TRBV28; TRBD1 matches at 7 bases. The germline CDR1 and CDR2 sequences are MDHEN and SYDVKM. The CDR3 consists of 12 residues. V shed 5 bases and J 10 bases; nucleotides not matched to a gene: 5. As DNA, the CDR3 is TGTGCCAGCAGTATCCAACAGGGGACCATATATTTT. Translating gives CASSIQQGTIYF. Full variable domain (remainder filled in from reference TRBV28 and TRBJ1-3): DVKVTQSSRYLVKRTGEKVFLECVQDMDHENMFWYRQDPGLGLRLIYFSYDVKMKEKGDIPEGYSVSREKKERFSLILESASTNQTSMYLCASSIQQGTIYFGEGSWLTVV.

Only a few counts were recorded for this clonotype. The chain links TRBV14 to TRBJ2-1, with a weak D call TRBD1 (5 bases). The CDR3 runs 16 residues. CDR1 is SGHDN and CDR2 is FVKESK in the germline V gene. V lost 0 bases and J 2 bases, leaving 11 bases between the germline ends. This CDR3 is CASSQEGPQTYNEQFF. CDR3 in DNA: TGTGCCAGCAGCCAAGAGGGGCCCCAAACCTACAATGAGCAGTTCTTC.

This chain joins TRBV19 and TRBJ1-2; the match to TRBD1 covers 7 bases. The germline V gene encodes CDR1 LNHDA and CDR2 SQIVND (reference sequence). Trimming cost V 4 bases and J 0 bases; bases outside gene matches: 2. The CDR3 contains 14 residues. Written as DNA, the CDR3 is TGTGCCAGTAGTACGGGACAGTCTAACTATGGCTACACCTTC. Protein sequence: CASSTGQSNYGYTF.

This clonotype was counted ten times or more. The rearrangement links TRBV9 to TRBJ2-1, with D possibly being TRBD1 or TRBD2 (5 bases each). There are 16 residues in the CDR3. V shed 0 bases and J shed 6 bases, with 16 bases lying between them. The germline gives CDR1 SGDLS, CDR2 YYNGEE. The CDR3 reads CASSVDGDPRTNEQFF. CDR3 DNA: TGTGCCAGCAGCGTAGATGGGGACCCCCGGACCAATGAGCAGTTCTTC. Full variable domain (remainder filled in from reference TRBV9 and TRBJ2-1): DSGVTQTPKHLITATGQRVTLRCSPRSGDLSVYWYQQSLDQGLQFLIQYYNGEERAKGNILERFSAQQFPDLHSELNLSSLELGDSALYFCASSVDGDPRTNEQFFGPGTRLTVL.

This chain uses TRBV28 with TRBJ2-7; weak D call: TRBD1 (5 bases). Germline assignment: CDR1 MDHEN and CDR2 SYDVKM. This CDR3 has 14 residues. This CDR3 is CASLDSSPSYEQYF. The CDR3 region has the DNA TGTGCGAGCCTCGACAGTTCCCCTTCCTACGAGCAGTACTTC.

The V and J genes are TRBV20-1 and TRBJ2-5; D is unclear. Germline V gene sequence: CDR1 DFQATT, CDR2 SNEGSKA (reference sequence). The CDR3 consists of 14 residues. V was cut by 3 bases and J by 4 bases, with 15 bases left in between. The CDR3 sequence: CSASLSTLGETQYF. CDR3 nucleotide sequence: TGCAGTGCTAGTCTCTCAACCCTAGGAGAGACCCAGTACTTC.